The clone carrying this T cell receptor (beta chain) occurred many times. Its antigen is not identified. TCRdb used MiXCR to reprocess the RT-PCR reads, holding one entry per CDR3 protein. This table has a few hundred thousand distinct CDR3 sequences, approximately 20% appearing once. These data belong to a study of response to subunit inactivated influenza vaccine. Regarding the study as a whole: Each seasonal influenza vaccination, the authors suggested, recruits few new T cells.

This CDR3 has 14 amino acids. Germline CDR1 reads ENHRY; CDR2 reads SYGVKD. With 6 bases clipped from V and 3 bases from J, the junction kept 7 bases outside the gene matches. The specimen was PBMCs from blood, collected about 20 months after vaccination. The sequence was collected from a man between 50 and 69 years old who received an inactivated influenza vaccine. The chain carries TRBV10-3 and TRBJ1-1, with TRBD1 matching 7 bases. For the CDR3, the DNA is TGTGCCATCAGAAACAGGGGTCAGGACACTGAAGCTTTCTTT. This translates into CAIRNRGQDTEAFF.